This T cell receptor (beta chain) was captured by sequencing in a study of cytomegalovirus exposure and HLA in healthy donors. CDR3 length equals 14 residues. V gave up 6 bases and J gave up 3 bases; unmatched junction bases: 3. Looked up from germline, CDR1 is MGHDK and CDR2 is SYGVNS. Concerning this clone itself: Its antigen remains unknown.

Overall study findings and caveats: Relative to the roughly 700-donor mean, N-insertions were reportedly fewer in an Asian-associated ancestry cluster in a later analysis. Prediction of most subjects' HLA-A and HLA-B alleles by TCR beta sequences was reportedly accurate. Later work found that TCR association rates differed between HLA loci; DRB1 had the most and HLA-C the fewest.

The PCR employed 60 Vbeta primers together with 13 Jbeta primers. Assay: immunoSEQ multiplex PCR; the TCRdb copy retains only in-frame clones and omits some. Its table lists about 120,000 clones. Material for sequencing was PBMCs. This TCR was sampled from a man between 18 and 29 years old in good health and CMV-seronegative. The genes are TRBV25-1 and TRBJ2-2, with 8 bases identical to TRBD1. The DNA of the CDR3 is TGTGCCAGCAGAAGGACAGGGCACACCGGGGAGCTGTTTTTT. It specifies CASRRTGHTGELFF.